The rows below give T cell receptor beta chains drawn from one sample of a study of cytomegalovirus exposure and HLA in healthy donors. Produced via immunoSEQ multiplex PCR; TCRdb's table is partial and in-frame only. The sample shows more than 140,000 clones, 55% to 70% of them seen only once. Sequenced: PBMCs. These receptors were collected from a woman aged 30 to 39 in good health and CMV-seropositive. Each CDR3 is given with its conserved first and last residue. Each record gives: J gene, D gene, V gene, clone size, CDR3 protein, CDR3 DNA. D genes are given only for firm matches. The listing skips clone size in some rows; elsewhere it reads once, few, many or a size class.

J gene: TRBJ2-7
D gene: -
V gene: TRBV4-2
clone size: -
CDR3 protein: CASSQDEGRYEQYF
CDR3 DNA: TGTGCCAGCAGCCAAGATGAGGGAAGGTACGAGCAGTACTTC

J gene: TRBJ2-3
D gene: TRBD2
V gene: TRBV5-1
clone size: -
CDR3 protein: CASSFLAGAESTDTQYF
CDR3 DNA: TGCGCCAGCAGCTTCTTAGCGGGAGCGGAAAGCACAGATACGCAGTATTTT

J gene: TRBJ1-5
D gene: -
V gene: TRBV5-6
clone size: -
CDR3 protein: CASSQTPEGQPQHF
CDR3 DNA: TGTGCCAGCAGCCAGACGCCTGAGGGTCAGCCCCAGCATTTT

J gene: TRBJ2-7
D gene: TRBD1
V gene: TRBV9
clone size: -
CDR3 protein: CASSVGTGAGYEQYF
CDR3 DNA: TGTGCCAGCAGCGTGGGGACAGGGGCGGGCTACGAGCAGTACTTC

J gene: TRBJ1-2
D gene: -
V gene: TRBV10-2
clone size: -
CDR3 protein: CASRGEAVSSYGYTF
CDR3 DNA: TGCGCCAGCAGAGGGGAGGCAGTATCTTCCTATGGCTACACCTTC

J gene: TRBJ2-6
D gene: -
V gene: TRBV5-1
clone size: once
CDR3 protein: CASREEANVLTF
CDR3 DNA: TGCGCCAGCAGGGAGGAGGCCAACGTCCTGACTTTC

J gene: TRBJ1-2
D gene: -
V gene: TRBV5-6
clone size: -
CDR3 protein: CASSFRAGGSSGYTF
CDR3 DNA: TGTGCCAGCAGCTTCCGGGCGGGGGGCTCGAGTGGCTACACCTTC

J gene: TRBJ2-3
D gene: TRBD1
V gene: TRBV6-1
clone size: few
CDR3 protein: CASKVLGGEDTQYF
CDR3 DNA: TGTGCCAGCAAGGTATTAGGGGGCGAGGATACGCAGTATTTT

J gene: TRBJ1-2
D gene: TRBD1
V gene: TRBV6-5
clone size: -
CDR3 protein: CASRGTGAGGYTF
CDR3 DNA: TGTGCCAGCAGGGGGACAGGGGCGGGTGGCTACACCTTC

J gene: TRBJ1-3
D gene: TRBD1
V gene: TRBV5-8
clone size: -
CDR3 protein: CASSERDRGTIYF
CDR3 DNA: TGTGCCAGCAGCGAGCGGGACAGGGGAACCATATATTTT

J gene: TRBJ1-1
D gene: -
V gene: TRBV11-2
clone size: few
CDR3 protein: CASSTIRGNTEAFF
CDR3 DNA: TGTGCCAGCAGCACGATTCGGGGGAACACTGAAGCTTTCTTT

J gene: TRBJ1-4
D gene: TRBD1
V gene: TRBV19
clone size: medium-sized
CDR3 protein: CASSIKGQGEKLFF
CDR3 DNA: TGTGCCAGTAGTATCAAGGGACAGGGTGAAAAACTGTTTTTT

J gene: TRBJ2-7
D gene: -
V gene: TRBV5-1
clone size: -
CDR3 protein: CASSLGSGGRSYEQYF
CDR3 DNA: TGCGCCAGCAGCTTGGGCTCGGGGGGCAGGTCCTACGAGCAGTACTTC

J gene: TRBJ1-2
D gene: TRBD1
V gene: TRBV30
clone size: -
CDR3 protein: CAWSRGQGQTDGYTF
CDR3 DNA: TGTGCCTGGAGTAGAGGACAGGGACAGACGGATGGCTACACCTTC

J gene: TRBJ2-5
D gene: -
V gene: TRBV5-1
clone size: few
CDR3 protein: CASSLRGRETQYF
CDR3 DNA: TGCGCCAGCAGCTTGAGGGGCAGAGAGACCCAGTACTTC

J gene: TRBJ1-6
D gene: TRBD1
V gene: TRBV23-1
clone size: -
CDR3 protein: CASSQPPGTGGNSPLHF
CDR3 DNA: TGCGCCAGCAGTCAGCCCCCCGGGACAGGGGGAAATTCACCCCTCCACTTT

J gene: TRBJ2-7
D gene: -
V gene: TRBV2
clone size: few
CDR3 protein: CASSDRRRDEQYF
CDR3 DNA: TGTGCCAGCAGTGACAGGCGGAGGGACGAGCAGTACTTC

J gene: TRBJ1-6
D gene: -
V gene: TRBV19
clone size: -
CDR3 protein: CASSPRDKINSPLHF
CDR3 DNA: TGTGCCAGTAGTCCACGGGACAAGATTAATTCACCCCTCCACTTT

J gene: TRBJ1-3
D gene: -
V gene: TRBV9
clone size: -
CDR3 protein: CASSQVISGNTIYF
CDR3 DNA: TGTGCCAGCAGCCAGGTTATCTCTGGAAACACCATATATTTT

J gene: TRBJ2-5
D gene: TRBD1
V gene: TRBV6-1
clone size: -
CDR3 protein: CASSVQGADETQYF
CDR3 DNA: TGTGCCAGCAGTGTTCAGGGGGCGGATGAGACCCAGTACTTC

J gene: TRBJ1-1
D gene: -
V gene: TRBV29-1
clone size: -
CDR3 protein: CSEQDEVNTEAFF
CDR3 DNA: TGCAGCGAACAGGATGAGGTGAACACTGAAGCTTTCTTT

J gene: TRBJ2-1
D gene: TRBD2
V gene: TRBV6-1
clone size: few
CDR3 protein: CASSPLASGGSEQFF
CDR3 DNA: TGTGCCAGCAGCCCCTTGGCTAGCGGGGGCAGTGAGCAGTTCTTC

J gene: TRBJ2-5
D gene: -
V gene: TRBV14
clone size: -
CDR3 protein: CASSYYRGETQYF
CDR3 DNA: TGTGCCAGCAGCTACTATCGGGGGGAGACCCAGTACTTC

J gene: TRBJ1-2
D gene: -
V gene: TRBV27
clone size: -
CDR3 protein: CASSLSAALGGYGYTF
CDR3 DNA: TGTGCCAGCAGTTTATCGGCTGCCCTAGGGGGCTATGGCTACACCTTC

J gene: TRBJ2-7
D gene: TRBD1
V gene: TRBV6-5
clone size: -
CDR3 protein: CASSYGGQGNEQYF
CDR3 DNA: TGTGCCAGCAGTTACGGTGGACAGGGGAACGAGCAGTACTTC

J gene: TRBJ2-7
D gene: -
V gene: TRBV7-2
clone size: few
CDR3 protein: CASSPSYEQYF
CDR3 DNA: TGTGCCAGCAGCCCGTCCTACGAGCAGTACTTC

J gene: TRBJ1-5
D gene: TRBD1
V gene: TRBV10-3
clone size: -
CDR3 protein: CAISGGPDRGSRDNQPQHF
CDR3 DNA: TGTGCCATCAGTGGGGGCCCAGACAGGGGTTCAAGGGACAATCAGCCCCAGCATTTT

J gene: TRBJ1-4
D gene: -
V gene: TRBV19
clone size: -
CDR3 protein: CASSIYSDATNEKLFF
CDR3 DNA: TGTGCCAGTAGTATATACAGTGATGCAACTAATGAAAAACTGTTTTTT

J gene: TRBJ2-5
D gene: TRBD2
V gene: TRBV4-1
clone size: -
CDR3 protein: CASSKGLAEETQYF
CDR3 DNA: TGCGCCAGCAGCAAGGGACTAGCGGAAGAGACCCAGTACTTC

J gene: TRBJ2-3
D gene: -
V gene: TRBV5-1
clone size: -
CDR3 protein: CASSPFSPTDTQYF
CDR3 DNA: TGCGCCAGCAGCCCTTTTAGCCCAACAGATACGCAGTATTTT

J gene: TRBJ1-5
D gene: -
V gene: TRBV13
clone size: few
CDR3 protein: CASSTGHNQPQHF
CDR3 DNA: TGTGCCAGCAGCACAGGCCACAATCAGCCCCAGCATTTT

J gene: TRBJ2-6
D gene: -
V gene: TRBV9
clone size: few
CDR3 protein: CASSPYSGANVLTF
CDR3 DNA: TGTGCCAGCAGCCCTTACTCTGGGGCCAACGTCCTGACTTTC

J gene: TRBJ1-4
D gene: -
V gene: TRBV5-1
clone size: few
CDR3 protein: CASSLGTGNEKLFF
CDR3 DNA: TGCGCCAGCAGCTTGGGAACAGGGAATGAAAAACTGTTTTTT

J gene: TRBJ2-1
D gene: -
V gene: TRBV4-1
clone size: -
CDR3 protein: CASSQVLGGYNEQFF
CDR3 DNA: TGCGCCAGCAGCCAAGTTCTAGGGGGCTACAATGAGCAGTTCTTC

J gene: TRBJ2-3
D gene: TRBD2
V gene: TRBV5-1
clone size: -
CDR3 protein: CASSLAIMGLAVTDTQYF
CDR3 DNA: TGCGCCAGCAGCTTGGCCATTATGGGACTAGCGGTCACAGATACGCAGTATTTT

J gene: TRBJ1-2
D gene: TRBD1
V gene: TRBV6-1
clone size: -
CDR3 protein: CASSLQDRGGGYTF
CDR3 DNA: TGTGCCAGCAGTTTACAGGACAGGGGGGGCGGCTACACCTTC

J gene: TRBJ2-2
D gene: TRBD1
V gene: TRBV30
clone size: -
CDR3 protein: CAKQGARGTGELFF
CDR3 DNA: TGTGCCAAACAGGGGGCGCGGGGCACCGGGGAGCTGTTTTTT

J gene: TRBJ1-5
D gene: -
V gene: TRBV5-1
clone size: -
CDR3 protein: CASSEGDRSNQPQHF
CDR3 DNA: TGCGCCAGCAGCGAGGGTGATCGGAGCAATCAGCCCCAGCATTTT

J gene: TRBJ2-5
D gene: TRBD2
V gene: TRBV5-4
clone size: -
CDR3 protein: CASSGRAEGETQYF
CDR3 DNA: TGTGCCAGCAGCGGGAGGGCTGAGGGGGAGACCCAGTACTTC

J gene: TRBJ2-2
D gene: TRBD1
V gene: TRBV10-3
clone size: -
CDR3 protein: CAISARTGNTGELFF
CDR3 DNA: TGTGCCATCAGTGCCCGGACAGGGAACACCGGGGAGCTGTTTTTT

J gene: TRBJ2-1
D gene: TRBD2
V gene: TRBV10-3
clone size: -
CDR3 protein: CAISEFLTSGSSYNEQFF
CDR3 DNA: TGTGCCATCAGTGAGTTCCTGACTAGCGGGAGCTCCTACAATGAGCAGTTCTTC

J gene: TRBJ2-5
D gene: TRBD2
V gene: TRBV4-2
clone size: few
CDR3 protein: CASSQGLAGVAQYF
CDR3 DNA: TGTGCCAGCAGCCAAGGACTAGCGGGGGTGGCCCAGTACTTC

J gene: TRBJ2-2
D gene: TRBD2
V gene: TRBV19
clone size: -
CDR3 protein: CASSLRLAVQTGELFF
CDR3 DNA: TGTGCCAGTAGTCTAAGACTAGCGGTCCAGACCGGGGAGCTGTTTTTT

J gene: TRBJ2-5
D gene: -
V gene: TRBV5-1
clone size: -
CDR3 protein: CASSRGGQETQYF
CDR3 DNA: TGCGCCAGCAGTCGAGGGGGCCAAGAGACCCAGTACTTC

J gene: TRBJ1-6
D gene: -
V gene: TRBV5-6
clone size: few
CDR3 protein: CASSLVGRDNSPLHF
CDR3 DNA: TGTGCCAGCAGCTTGGTGGGGAGAGATAATTCACCCCTCCACTTT

J gene: TRBJ2-1
D gene: -
V gene: TRBV29-1
clone size: -
CDR3 protein: CSATGNSYNEQFF
CDR3 DNA: TGCAGCGCCACAGGGAATTCCTACAATGAGCAGTTCTTC

J gene: TRBJ2-3
D gene: -
V gene: TRBV7-2
clone size: -
CDR3 protein: CASSSDPDSTDTQYF
CDR3 DNA: TGTGCCAGCAGCTCCGACCCGGACTCCACAGATACGCAGTATTTT

J gene: TRBJ1-5
D gene: TRBD1
V gene: TRBV30
clone size: few
CDR3 protein: CAWGTGVGQPQHF
CDR3 DNA: TGTGCCTGGGGGACAGGGGTGGGTCAGCCCCAGCATTTT

J gene: TRBJ1-2
D gene: TRBD1
V gene: TRBV28
clone size: -
CDR3 protein: CASSLPTGDYGYTF
CDR3 DNA: TGTGCCAGCAGTTTACCCACAGGGGATTATGGCTACACCTTC

J gene: TRBJ2-4
D gene: TRBD2
V gene: TRBV28
clone size: -
CDR3 protein: CASSATTSGGLSKNIQYF
CDR3 DNA: TGTGCCAGCAGTGCCACGACTAGCGGGGGACTCAGCAAAAACATTCAGTACTTC

J gene: TRBJ2-7
D gene: TRBD1
V gene: TRBV11-2
clone size: -
CDR3 protein: CASSVQGLGYEQYF
CDR3 DNA: TGTGCCAGCAGCGTACAGGGGTTGGGCTACGAGCAGTACTTC

J gene: TRBJ1-1
D gene: TRBD1
V gene: TRBV14
clone size: -
CDR3 protein: CASSHWTGGRGTEAFF
CDR3 DNA: TGTGCCAGCAGCCATTGGACAGGGGGCCGGGGCACTGAAGCTTTCTTT

J gene: TRBJ1-2
D gene: TRBD1
V gene: TRBV6-1
clone size: few
CDR3 protein: CASNLRDRGLGGYTF
CDR3 DNA: TGTGCCAGCAACCTTAGGGACAGGGGGCTTGGTGGCTACACCTTC

J gene: TRBJ1-1
D gene: TRBD1
V gene: TRBV13
clone size: -
CDR3 protein: CASSFGTGDTEAFF
CDR3 DNA: TGTGCCAGCAGCTTCGGGACAGGGGACACTGAAGCTTTCTTT

J gene: TRBJ2-2
D gene: -
V gene: TRBV10-3
clone size: -
CDR3 protein: CAAVDRLNTGELFF
CDR3 DNA: TGTGCCGCGGTAGATAGATTGAACACCGGGGAGCTGTTTTTT

J gene: TRBJ2-7
D gene: TRBD1
V gene: TRBV7-9
clone size: -
CDR3 protein: CASSRIGTADYEQYF
CDR3 DNA: TGTGCCAGCAGCAGAATCGGGACAGCCGACTACGAGCAGTACTTC

J gene: TRBJ2-3
D gene: TRBD2
V gene: TRBV2
clone size: -
CDR3 protein: CASGGGADTQYF
CDR3 DNA: TGTGCCAGCGGCGGGGGGGCGGATACGCAGTATTTT